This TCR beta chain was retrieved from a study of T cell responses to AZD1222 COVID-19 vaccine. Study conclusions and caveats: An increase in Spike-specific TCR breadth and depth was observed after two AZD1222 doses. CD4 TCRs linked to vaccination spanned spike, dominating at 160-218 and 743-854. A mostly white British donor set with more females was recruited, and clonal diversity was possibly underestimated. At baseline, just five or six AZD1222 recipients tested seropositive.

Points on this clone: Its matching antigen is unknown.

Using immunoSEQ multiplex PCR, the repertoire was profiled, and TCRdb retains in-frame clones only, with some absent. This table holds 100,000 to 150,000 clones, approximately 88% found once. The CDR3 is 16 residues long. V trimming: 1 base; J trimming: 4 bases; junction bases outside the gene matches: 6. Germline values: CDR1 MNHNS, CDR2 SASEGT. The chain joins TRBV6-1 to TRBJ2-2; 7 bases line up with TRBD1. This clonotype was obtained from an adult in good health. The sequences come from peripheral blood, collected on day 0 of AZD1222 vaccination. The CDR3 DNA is TGTGCCAGCAGTGAAGTGAACAGGGGAATCACCGGGGAGCTGTTTTTT. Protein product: CASSEVNRGITGELFF.